This entry concerns a single TCR beta chain. Its recognized antigen is unknown. Base qualities are not recorded, but no much larger clone differs from it by a single base. The data were obtained in a study of T-cell memory formation after mild COVID-19 (dated by TCRdb to about 2021). Background for the entire study: TCR sequence clusters from the two donors were largely donor specific. In two donors, T-cell clones that expanded and contracted after mild COVID-19 were tracked by sequencing TCRalpha and TCRbeta repertoires over time. Two young, previously healthy adult volunteers, one female and one male, were included in the cohort. General study outcomes and caveats: Balanced CD4/CD8 phenotypes were observed for clones contracting from day 15 to 85, whereas a bias towards CD4+ was observed for a second wave of clones expanding from day 15 to 37. The study covered only a couple of mild cases, and larger cohorts including severe cases with pre-infection samples were considered necessary. Contracting CD4+ clones were found mainly in CM and EM memory subsets, while CD8+ clones were enriched in EMRA. The second-wave clones that peaked on day 37 were not confirmed to be SARS-CoV-2 specific. Some responding clones were detected in pre-infection memory, which suggested that pre-existing cross-reactive memory T cells had joined the SARS-CoV-2 response.

Reading the germline V gene gives CDR1 LGHNT and CDR2 FRNRAP. Germline trimming: 6 bases from V, 0 bases from J; junction bases outside gene matches: 11. From the cysteine through the phenylalanine, the CDR3 covers 18 amino acids. Only the CDR3 portion is preserved as DNA: 54 bases, with reading frame beginning at the first base. TCRdb lists the instrument as Illumina NovaSeq 6000. TCRalpha and TCRbeta cDNA libraries were built by 5'RACE with constant-segment primers, adding sample barcodes and unique molecular identifiers. RNA was extracted from every sample with Trizol reagent. Library amplification was performed in two PCR steps, and a second sample barcode and Illumina TruSeq adapters were introduced in the second step. Sequencing of the libraries was done on an Illumina NovaSeq, producing 2 x 150 bp paired-end reads. The study's own analysis went as follows. With migec v1.2.7, reads were demultiplexed and then collapsed into UMI-guided consensus sequences. With mixcr v2.1.11, UMI consensuses were aligned to TRA and TRB V and J templates and assembled into clonotypes. A clonotype was counted as expanded or contracted only if both edgeR and NoisET called the change significant, with noise models trained on biological replicates. For edgeR calls, the cutoffs were a false discovery rate-adjusted p below 0.01 and a log2 fold-change threshold of 1. PCA with hierarchical clustering of max-normalized trajectories of the 1000 most abundant clonotypes was used as exploratory dynamics analysis. The CD4 or CD8 phenotype of responding clones was assigned using the separately sequenced CD4+ and CD8+ repertoires. The public sequencing data were trimmed at Q25 with fastp and processed into clonotypes with MiXCR by TCRdb, which kept only in-frame beta chains. For every CDR3 protein sequence, its rows merge into one entry that carries the most common genes and DNA. TCRdb's processing, not the authors' own work, is the source of the V and J calls. The sample has hundreds of thousands of distinct CDR3 sequences on record, about 16% of them singletons. The top ten clones comprise more than 20% of the sample.

PBMCs were isolated by Ficoll-Paque density gradient centrifugation. Source material: PBMCs or a T cell subset sorted from them (not recorded which). The rearrangement joined TRBV12-5 to TRBJ1-5; TRBD1 aligns with 10 central bases. The TCR was taken from a man younger than 35 who had mild COVID-19 (a few samples of this study predate the infection). The sample titles of this study are shuffled in the database, so cell type and time point are left out; the donor was told from shared clones. The CDR3 in this case is CASGQPGQGPYSNQPQHF. Read as DNA, the sequence is TGTGCTAGTGGCCAACCGGGACAGGGGCCCTATAGCAATCAGCCCCAGCATTTT.